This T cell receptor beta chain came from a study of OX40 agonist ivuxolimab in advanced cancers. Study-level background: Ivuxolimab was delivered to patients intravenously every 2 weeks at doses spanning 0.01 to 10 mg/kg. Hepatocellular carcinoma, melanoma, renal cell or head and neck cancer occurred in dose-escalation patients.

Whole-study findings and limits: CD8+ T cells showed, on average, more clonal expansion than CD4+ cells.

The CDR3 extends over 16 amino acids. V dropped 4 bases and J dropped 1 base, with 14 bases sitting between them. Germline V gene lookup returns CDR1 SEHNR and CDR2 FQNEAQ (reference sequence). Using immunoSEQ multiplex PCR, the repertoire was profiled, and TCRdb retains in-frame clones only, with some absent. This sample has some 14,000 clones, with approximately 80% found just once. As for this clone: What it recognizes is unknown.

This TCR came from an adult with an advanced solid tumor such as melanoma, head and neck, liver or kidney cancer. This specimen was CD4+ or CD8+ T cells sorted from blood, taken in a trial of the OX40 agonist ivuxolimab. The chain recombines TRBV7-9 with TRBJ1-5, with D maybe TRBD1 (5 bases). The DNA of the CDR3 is TGTGCCAGCAGCTCCGAGGCCAGGGACAGCAATCAGCCCCAGCATTTT. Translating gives CASSSEARDSNQPQHF.